A selection of T cell receptor beta chains follows, all from one sample in a study of cytomegalovirus exposure and HLA in healthy donors. Repertoires were generated with immunoSEQ multiplex PCR, while TCRdb's copy carries only in-frame clones and drops some. This sample has around 130,000 clones, with roughly 80% found just once. The sequenced material came from PBMCs. These receptors originate from a male donor in good health and CMV-seropositive. Both conserved end residues are part of each CDR3. Fields, in order: V gene, D gene, J gene, clone size, CDR3 length, CDR3 DNA, CDR3 protein. D genes are given only for firm matches. The size field is filled for only some rows; it gives once, few, many or a size class.

>TRBV28|.|TRBJ2-1|once|14
TGTGCCAGCAGCCCAACTAGGTCCTACAATGAGCAGTTCTTC
CASSPTRSYNEQFF
>TRBV5-1|TRBD2|TRBJ2-5|.|17
TGCGCCAGCAGCTGGGGACTAGCGGTCGGTGTCGGGGAGACCCAGTACTTC
CASSWGLAVGVGETQYF
>TRBV19|TRBD1|TRBJ2-3|.|14
TGTGCCAGTATGTCCTCTCTACAGGGGTATACGCAGTATTTT
CASMSSLQGYTQYF
>TRBV11-2|.|TRBJ1-1|few|14
TGTGCCAGCAGCTCCGTACAGGGTAACACTGAAGCTTTCTTT
CASSSVQGNTEAFF
>TRBV30|.|TRBJ2-2|once|13
TGTGCCTGGAGTAAGCGGAGCACCGGGGAGCTGTTTTTT
CAWSKRSTGELFF
>TRBV2|.|TRBJ1-1|.|14
TGTGCCAGCGTTTCGTCCGCGGGGGGCACTGAAGCTTTCTTT
CASVSSAGGTEAFF
>TRBV2|TRBD2|TRBJ2-3|.|15
TGTGCCAGCAGAGGACTAGACGATAGGCCAGATACGCAGTATTTT
CASRGLDDRPDTQYF
>TRBV18|.|TRBJ2-5|.|14
TGTGCCAGCTCACCACCCCAGGGGCAAGAGACCCAGTACTTC
CASSPPQGQETQYF
>TRBV7-2|.|TRBJ1-2|.|17
TGTGCCAGCAGCTTCCAGGGGTCCAGGCAGGCTAACTATGGCTACACCTTC
CASSFQGSRQANYGYTF
>TRBV28|.|TRBJ1-1|.|16
TGTGCCAGCAGCTCATTACCTCGGGTGGGTCGAACTGAAGCTTTCTTT
CASSSLPRVGRTEAFF
>TRBV7-3|.|TRBJ2-7|.|13
TGTGCCAGCAGCTTAAACAGGGAATCCGAGCAGTACTTC
CASSLNRESEQYF
>TRBV27|TRBD1|TRBJ2-1|.|14
TGTGCCAGCAGTACCGGGACAGGAGGATATGAGCAGTTCTTC
CASSTGTGGYEQFF
>TRBV27|.|TRBJ1-1|few|13
TGTGCCAGCAGTTTATCGACAGGCACTGAAGCTTTCTTT
CASSLSTGTEAFF
>TRBV7-9|.|TRBJ2-7|.|15
TGTGCCAGCAGCCCCGGGACTGAGCGGGCTTACGAGCAGTACTTC
CASSPGTERAYEQYF
>TRBV11-2|TRBD2|TRBJ2-7|.|16
TGTGCCAGCAGCTTATCGTCTAGCGGGGGTACCTACGAGCAGTACTTC
CASSLSSSGGTYEQYF
>TRBV10-3|TRBD2|TRBJ2-2|large|15
TGTGCCATCAGTGACGAGCGGGAGGGCCCCGGGGAGCTGTTTTTT
CAISDEREGPGELFF
>TRBV9|.|TRBJ1-5|.|13
TGTGCCAGCAGCGTAGTCGGGAATCAGCCCCAGCATTTT
CASSVVGNQPQHF
>TRBV30|TRBD1|TRBJ2-7|.|15
TGTGCCTGGAGGGGACCGGGACAGGGTACCTACGAGCAGTACTTC
CAWRGPGQGTYEQYF
>TRBV30|TRBD1|TRBJ1-4|few|15
TGTGCCTCCCAGGGGGACAGCGCAACTAATGAAAAACTGTTTTTT
CASQGDSATNEKLFF
>TRBV4-2|TRBD2|TRBJ2-3|.|15
TGTGCCAGCAGCCTACTAGCGGGAGGGTCAGATACGCAGTATTTT
CASSLLAGGSDTQYF
>TRBV18|.|TRBJ1-1|.|15
TGTGCCAGCTCACCCGGGATGACTTTGAACACTGAAGCTTTCTTT
CASSPGMTLNTEAFF
>TRBV9|TRBD2|TRBJ2-2|.|18
TGTGCCAGCAGCGTAGACGTATTGGGTAGCGGGAGAGGCGGGGAGCTGTTTTTT
CASSVDVLGSGRGGELFF
>TRBV5-4|.|TRBJ1-2|.|13
TGTGCCACAACCGGGAACTTCGGGGGGTACAGGACCTTC
CATTGNFGGYRTF
>TRBV7-3|TRBD2|TRBJ2-1|.|16
TGTGCCAGCAGCCCCCAAGGTCTAGCGGGAGACGGTGAGCAGTTCTTC
CASSPQGLAGDGEQFF
>TRBV7-9|TRBD2|TRBJ2-2|once|17
TGTGCCAGCAGCCAATCTGGTAGCGGGAGCCCACCCGGGGAGCTGTTTTTT
CASSQSGSGSPPGELFF
>TRBV9|TRBD2|TRBJ2-7|.|15
TGTGCCAGCAGCGGAGGCGGGAGTATATCCTACGAGCAGTACTTC
CASSGGGSISYEQYF
>TRBV10-3|TRBD1|TRBJ1-1|.|15
TGTGCCATCAGTGAGTCAGTGGACAGGGCGGCTGAAGCTTTCTTT
CAISESVDRAAEAFF
>TRBV11-2|TRBD2|TRBJ2-7|.|13
TGTGCCAGCAACCACGCTAGCGGGAGGCCCCCTGGGTTC
CASNHASGRPPGF
>TRBV30|.|TRBJ1-1|.|15
TGTGCCTGGAGTTCAGGCCAGGGTGGAGACACTGAAGCTTTCTTT
CAWSSGQGGDTEAFF
>TRBV4-2|TRBD2|TRBJ2-1|.|16
TGTGCCAGCAGCCAAGCCGTGGGCGGGAGAGGCAATGAGCAGTTCTTC
CASSQAVGGRGNEQFF
>TRBV19|TRBD2|TRBJ2-1|.|12
TGTGCCAGTAAAGGGCTAGCGGGAGGGCTGTTCTTC
CASKGLAGGLFF
>TRBV19|TRBD1|TRBJ1-5|once|17
TGTGCCAGCCTCCCGGGACAGGGTGGGTATAGCAATCAGCCCCAGCATTTT
CASLPGQGGYSNQPQHF
>TRBV28|TRBD1|TRBJ1-5|.|14
TGTGCCAGCAGATCAACAGGGGAGAATCAGCCCCAGCATTTT
CASRSTGENQPQHF
>TRBV7-9|.|TRBJ2-7|.|13
TGTTCCAGCAGCTTACGGGAGCTCTACGAGCAGTACTTC
CSSSLRELYEQYF
>TRBV30|TRBD2|TRBJ2-3|.|12
TGTGCCTGGATTCCGGGGGGGGATACGCAGTATTTT
CAWIPGGDTQYF
>TRBV30|.|TRBJ1-6|.|13
TGTGCCTGGGAAGGGACTAGTCAATCACCCCTCCACTTT
CAWEGTSQSPLHF
>TRBV6-1|.|TRBJ2-1|few|11
TGTGCCAGCAGCGTTATTAATGAGCAGTTCTTC
CASSVINEQFF
>TRBV5-8|TRBD2|TRBJ2-1|.|15
TGTGCCAGCAGCTTAACTAGCGGGGTTTACAATGAGCAGTTCTTC
CASSLTSGVYNEQFF
>TRBV10-3|TRBD1|TRBJ1-2|.|15
TGTGCCATCAGTGACGGGACAGTAGGGTTCGATGGCTACACCTTC
CAISDGTVGFDGYTF
>TRBV15|TRBD1|TRBJ2-7|.|14
TGTGCCACCAGCCCCGGGACAGCCCTAATTGGGCAGTACTTC
CATSPGTALIGQYF
>TRBV15|TRBD2|TRBJ2-7|.|15
TGTGCCACCAGCAGAGCCAGCGGGAGCTCCTACGAGCAGTACTTC
CATSRASGSSYEQYF
>TRBV11-2|.|TRBJ1-3|.|15
TGTGCCAGCAGCTTAGATGAGGGAGGTGGAAACACCATATATTTT
CASSLDEGGGNTIYF
>TRBV27|TRBD2|TRBJ2-5|.|16
TGTGCCAGCAGTTTATCCCAGCGGGAGGTGATGGAGACCCAGTACTTC
CASSLSQREVMETQYF
>TRBV19|.|TRBJ1-1|.|11
TGTGCCAGTAGTCCGGGTACTGAAGCTTTCTTT
CASSPGTEAFF
>TRBV27|.|TRBJ2-2|.|14
TGTGCCAGCAGTCCTACCCAGAACACCGGGGAGCTGTTTTTT
CASSPTQNTGELFF
>TRBV4-3|.|TRBJ2-1|.|16
TGCGCCAGCAGCCAAGTAGGGGCGGGAATCTACAATGAGCAGTTCTTC
CASSQVGAGIYNEQFF
>TRBV6-6|TRBD1|TRBJ2-3|.|14
TGTGCCAGCACTAGGGGGCCTAGCACAGATACGCAGTATTTT
CASTRGPSTDTQYF
>TRBV6-5|.|TRBJ2-5|.|16
TGTGCCAGCAGTTACTCGAGGACAATTGGCTGGGAGACCCAGTACTTC
CASSYSRTIGWETQYF
>TRBV19|.|TRBJ2-1|.|14
TGTGCCAGTAGTATGGTGGGGGGTTACAATGAGCAGTTCTTC
CASSMVGGYNEQFF
>TRBV4-3|.|TRBJ2-3|.|18
TGCGCCAGCAGCCAGGGTAACTCCCCCACCTCGAGGGCAAATACGCAGTATTTT
CASSQGNSPTSRANTQYF
>TRBV4-3|.|TRBJ2-1|.|18
TGCGCCAGCAGCCAAGGTTTGCGAAGCGGGCTCCAATTCGATGAGCAGTTCTTC
CASSQGLRSGLQFDEQFF
>TRBV30|.|TRBJ2-2|.|14
TGTGCCTGGAATCGTGGGAGAGACACCGGGGAGCTGTTTTTT
CAWNRGRDTGELFF
>TRBV19|.|TRBJ2-5|.|14
TGTGCCAGTAGTACCAGGGGGGTAGGAGAGACCCAGTACTTC
CASSTRGVGETQYF
>TRBV19|TRBD1|TRBJ2-7|.|16
TGTGCCAGCCCAATTCGAAGGACAGGGATTTCCTACGAGCAGTACTTC
CASPIRRTGISYEQYF
>TRBV20-1|TRBD2|TRBJ2-3|.|11
TGCAGTGCTGGTCCGGGACTAGCTCCGTATTTT
CSAGPGLAPYF
>TRBV7-9|.|TRBJ2-3|once|15
TGTGCCAGCAGCTTAGCGGGAGTATTACCAGATACGCAGTATTTT
CASSLAGVLPDTQYF
>TRBV7-9|.|TRBJ2-5|once|15
TGTGCCAGCAGCTTCACCATGGAGAGGCGAGAGACCCAGTACTTC
CASSFTMERRETQYF
>TRBV5-1|TRBD2|TRBJ2-3|once|17
TGCGCCAGCAGCTTGGGACTAGCGGGACGTCGGACAGATACGCAGTATTTT
CASSLGLAGRRTDTQYF
>TRBV28|.|TRBJ1-5|.|14
TGTGCCAGCAGCCCGGGAGGGGCGTCTCAGCCCCAGCATTTT
CASSPGGASQPQHF